The clone carrying this T cell receptor beta chain was counted ten times or more. The sample originates from a study of read filtering for tumor transcriptome and immune sequencing. Looking at the study overall: Transcriptome libraries were built from DNase-treated RNA.

This library used 300 to 450 ng RNA and molecular barcoded adaptors spanning alpha/delta and beta/gamma chains. TCRdb reprocessed the reads via MiXCR and lists one record per CDR3 protein. Seen here are around 44,000 distinct CDR3 sequences, over 10% observed once, and the top ten hold approximately 31%. The CDR3 covers 14 residues. Germline V gene sequence: CDR1 MNHEY, CDR2 SVGEGT. The V gene end was trimmed by 6 bases and the J gene end by 2 bases; junction bases not matched to a gene: 4. This rearrangement joins TRBV6-2 or TRBV6-3 to TRBJ2-3, with TRBD1 matching 8 bases. This sequence was found in a donor aged 40 or over with multiple myeloma. Sequencing was performed on a population of CD138-negative cells sorted from bone marrow. The CDR3 here is CASRWTGTTDTQYF. CDR3 bases: TGTGCCAGCAGATGGACAGGGACCACAGATACGCAGTATTTT.